The clone carrying this TCR beta chain was observed at least ten times. Its target is not known. The source of the sample is a study of T cells in Graves' hyperthyroidism and ophthalmopathy. Study results and caveats: The model predicted ophthalmopathy a median about 6.6 months before onset.

TCR beta CDR3 sequences were amplified from RNA transcripts. HTBI primers drove first-round RT-PCR of the TCR CDR3. Via MiXCR, TCRdb re-called the multiplex PCR reads, giving one row per CDR3 protein. Here the sample spans fewer than 350,000 distinct CDR3 sequences, roughly 13% being singletons. The PBMCs had their origin in roughly 9.8 ml of fresh peripheral blood. What was sequenced was blood. This receptor was taken from a woman between 35 and 50 years old with Graves' hyperthyroidism.

CDR3 residues: CSARVGGGSYEQYF. CDR3 DNA sequence: TGCAGTGCTAGAGTCGGGGGCGGGAGCTACGAGCAGTACTTC. This chain connects TRBV20-1 to TRBJ2-7; a possible D gene is TRBD2 (7 bases). The CDR3 covers 14 residues. The germline CDR1 and CDR2 sequences are DFQATT and SNEGSKA (reference sequence). V lost 1 base and J lost 3, with 13 bases in between.